This TCR beta chain was observed in a study of beta chain features in type 1 diabetes. V shed 0 bases and J shed 8 bases, with 11 bases lying between them. The CDR3 contains 14 residues. Per germline, CDR1 MNHEY and CDR2 SVGAGI. Worth noting for this clone: Its antigen is undetermined.

One heparinised blood draw averaging roughly 120 mL was given by each donor. General study results and limits: Small HLA sub-analyses could not settle whether HLA shapes TCRB rearrangement.

cDNA synthesis used the whole RNA isolate, giving expressed TCRB sequences. About 3.7 million reads per sample were averaged for naive, central memory and regulatory samples. The assay was immunoSEQ multiplex PCR, and TCRdb's table has in-frame clones only and misses some. The data show under 800,000 clones, with 15% to 18% seen just once and about 0.097% held by the top ten. The sample consisted of naive CD4+ T cells from blood. The chain employs TRBV6-5 and TRBJ2-1; tentative D call: TRBD1 (5 bases). This clonotype originated in a young man in good health. Written as DNA, the CDR3 is TGTGCCAGCAGTTACTCATTCAGGGCCCATGAGCAGTTCTTC. It encodes CASSYSFRAHEQFF.